In its sample, the clone carrying this T cell receptor (beta chain) is medium-sized. Its matching antigen is unknown. Multiplex PCR was performed with 32 V and 13 J primers, and it amplified TCR beta CDR3. MiXCR, run by TCRdb on the multiplex PCR reads, gives a single entry per CDR3 protein. This table holds approximately 31,000 distinct CDR3 sequences, around 28% found once. This entry comes from a study of immune heterogeneity within non-small cell lung tumors. Study overall: The tumors comprised several squamous cell carcinomas, around ten non-squamous carcinomas and 1 not otherwise specified. Study-level results: With local tumor mutational burden, local T-cell clonality showed a moderate but significant correlation (R roughly 0.36).

Bulk tumor gDNA, roughly 600 ng per sample, served as the TCR template. Widely spaced biopsies, several per primary tumor, were obtained at surgery. Patients went through curative surgery, and their non-small cell lung cancer was untreated and newly diagnosed. Germline V gene lookup returns CDR1 ENHRY and CDR2 SYGVKD. V was shortened by 4 bases and J by 4 bases, with 5 bases between the two germline ends. The CDR3 length is 11 residues. The sequence came from a man between 35 and 55 years old with non-small cell lung cancer. The sequencing sample was made of lung tumor tissue. This chain uses TRBV10-3 with TRBJ2-7; D remains ambiguous. CDR3 in DNA: TGTGCCATCAGTGGGGGATACGAGCAGTACTTC. Its translation is CAISGGYEQYF.